These 23 T cell receptor beta chains were sequenced from one sample in a study of T cell changes during pregnancy in multiple sclerosis. Clones were sequenced by immunoSEQ multiplex PCR, and TCRdb holds only the in-frame ones, with some missing. The data contain some 80,000 clones, about 93% of them singletons. The sample in question was CD4+ T cells from peripheral blood mononuclear cells, obtained after pregnancy. The receptor source for this set is a female donor with multiple sclerosis, enrolled in a pregnancy study.

This chain joins TRBV28 and TRBJ2-7; possibly TRBD1 for D (6 bases). With 2 bases removed from V and 5 bases from J, the gap between germline ends came to 19 bases. CDR1 and CDR2 from the germline V gene are MDHEN and SYDVKM. The CDR3 runs to 16 residues. CDR3 DNA sequence: TGTGCCAGCAGTTTACCCCCCCCAGGGGTCGTCCACGAGCAGTACTTC. It encodes CASSLPPPGVVHEQYF.

V and J are TRBV4-2 and TRBJ2-7, with TRBD1 identical over 8 bases. The V and J ends lost 0 bases and 6 bases, in that order; junction bases with no gene match: 10. The germline CDR1 and CDR2 sequences are LGHNA and YNFKEQ. The length of the CDR3 is 16 residues. The DNA of the CDR3 is TGTGCCAGCAGCCAAGACGTCCCGGGACAGGACCTCGAGCAGTACTTC. Its translation is CASSQDVPGQDLEQYF.

V gene TRBV7-9 combines with J gene TRBJ2-7, with 9 bases lining up with TRBD1. Germline V lookup: CDR1 SEHNR, CDR2 FQNEAQ (reference sequence). After removal of 7 bases from V and 9 bases from J, the junction contained 16 bases not matched to a gene. The CDR3 totals 15 residues. The CDR3 is CASTTFRDRDFGQYF. Written as DNA, the CDR3 is TGTGCCAGCACAACATTCCGGGACAGGGATTTCGGGCAGTACTTC.

CDR3 DNA: TGTGCCAGCAGCTTGATATTTCCCGACCGGGACTCCGACTATGAGCAGTTCTTC. Residues: CASSLIFPDRDSDYEQFF. The chain has TRBV5-6 and TRBJ2-1; the D gene is possibly TRBD2 (6 bases). V gave up 1 base and J gave up 8 bases, with 25 bases separating them. The CDR3 has 18 amino acids. Germline assignment: CDR1 SGHDT and CDR2 YYEEEE.

This clone was counted a few times. The genes are TRBV5-1 and TRBJ2-2; 7 bases align to TRBD2. The CDR3 length is 15 residues. Germline V gene lookup returns CDR1 SGHRS and CDR2 YFSETQ. Trimming at V came to 5 bases and at J to 4 bases, leaving 8 bases not matched to a gene. The CDR3 coding sequence is TGCGCCAGCAGACCCACGCCGGGGGGCACCGGGGAGCTGTTTTTT. Its translation: CASRPTPGGTGELFF.

The chain combines TRBV4-3 with TRBJ2-6; weak D call: TRBD1 (6 bases). V shed 4 bases and J shed 0 bases, with 7 bases lying between them. This CDR3 has 15 amino acids. CDR1 and CDR2 (germline): LGHNA, YSLEER. This CDR3 reads CASSRQVSGANVLTF. The CDR3 DNA follows: TGCGCCAGCAGCCGACAGGTCTCTGGGGCCAACGTCCTGACTTTC.

The V and J genes are TRBV29-1 and TRBJ2-5; 8 nucleotides match TRBD1. The germline V gene has CDR1 SQVTM and CDR2 ANQGSEA. With V trimmed by 6 bases and J by 7 bases, 13 bases remained unmatched. CDR3 length equals 14 residues. The CDR3 loop reads CSVSGQAAGGTQYF. In DNA, the CDR3 is TGCAGCGTCTCGGGACAGGCCGCTGGGGGGACCCAGTACTTC.

The J gene is TRBJ2-3, the V gene TRBV4-2; 7 nucleotides match TRBD2. Trimming took 0 bases from V and 5 from J; bases not matched to a gene: 11. CDR1 is LGHNA and CDR2 is YNFKEQ in the germline V gene. This CDR3 region has 17 residues. The chain's CDR3 is CASSQDLASGEVDTQYF. In nucleotides, the CDR3 is TGTGCCAGCAGCCAAGATCTGGCTAGCGGTGAAGTAGATACGCAGTATTTT.

The chain links TRBV7-9 to TRBJ2-5; 9 bases fit TRBD2. The CDR3 is 13 amino acids. The trim removed 4 bases at V and 5 bases at J, leaving 2 bases unmatched. Germline assignment: CDR1 SEHNR and CDR2 FQNEAQ (reference sequence). The CDR3 region is CASSSSGIETQYF. The CDR3 DNA follows: TGTGCCAGCAGCTCTAGCGGGATTGAGACCCAGTACTTC.

This chain joins TRBV18 and TRBJ2-2; D is undetermined. This CDR3 spans 15 amino acids. CDR1 is KGHSH and CDR2 is LQKENI in the germline V gene. The V end lost 8 bases, the J end lost 2 bases, and 15 bases lay between the germline ends. The DNA of the CDR3 is TGTGCCAGCAGACATGACCCGGTTAACACCGGGGAGCTGTTTTTT. Translating it yields CASRHDPVNTGELFF.

The rearrangement uses TRBV9 and TRBJ1-3; maybe TRBD1 (5 bases). This CDR3 has 16 amino acids. V shed 7 bases and J shed 0 bases, with 17 bases lying between them. The germline CDR1 and CDR2 sequences are SGDLS and YYNGEE. The CDR3 DNA sequence: TGTGCCAGCGGAATGGGGCGGATAGCCTCTGGAAACACCATATATTTT. Its protein product is CASGMGRIASGNTIYF.

This chain connects TRBV5-4 to TRBJ1-3, with 7 bases fitting TRBD1. V was clipped by 4 bases and J by 3 bases; unmatched bases: 4. The V gene's germline CDR1 is SGHNT and CDR2 YYREEE (reference sequence). CDR3 length: 14 amino acids. This CDR3 is CASSRDRDGNTIYF. The CDR3 bases are TGTGCCAGCAGCCGGGACAGAGATGGAAACACCATATATTTT.

The chain employs TRBV4-1 and TRBJ2-7; D is unclear. This CDR3 spans 13 amino acids. Germline CDR1 reads MGHRA; CDR2 reads YSYEKL. Trimming removed 2 bases from V and 2 bases from J, with 7 bases in between. The CDR3 sequence is CASSQSEAYEQYF. The CDR3 bases are TGCGCCAGCAGCCAAAGCGAAGCCTACGAGCAGTACTTC.

This chain connects TRBV7-6 to TRBJ1-5; D not resolved. V was shortened by 1 base and J by 4 bases, with 5 bases between the two germline ends. Germline loops: CDR1 SGHVS, CDR2 FNYEAQ. The CDR3 length is 13 residues. In nucleotides, the CDR3 is TGTGCCAGCAGCTTAGGTGAGAATCAGCCCCAGCATTTT. This sequence encodes CASSLGENQPQHF.

The chain recombines TRBV9 with TRBJ2-3, with 12 bases matching TRBD2. From germline, CDR1 is SGDLS and CDR2 YYNGEE. The CDR3 spans 23 residues. The trim removed 4 bases at V and 2 bases at J, leaving 26 bases unmatched. The DNA of the CDR3 is TGTGCCAGCAGCACACCGAACCGGGGCGGACGGACTAGCGGGGCGGGCTACACAGATACGCAGTATTTT. As protein: CASSTPNRGGRTSGAGYTDTQYF.

The chain joins TRBV7-9 to TRBJ1-2, with D tentatively TRBD1 (5 bases). The CDR3 is made up of 16 amino acids. Germline V gene data show CDR1 as SEHNR and CDR2 as FQNEAQ (reference sequence). The ends were cut back, 0 bases at V and 3 bases at J, with 14 bases in the middle. The CDR3 is CASSLAPRVSDYGYTF. CDR3 DNA: TGTGCCAGCAGCTTAGCGCCCAGGGTGAGCGACTATGGCTACACCTTC.

The chain uses TRBV2 and TRBJ1-5; D might be TRBD1 (5 bases). This CDR3 comprises 18 residues. Per the germline V gene, CDR1 is SNHLY and CDR2 is FYNNEI. Between the trimmed V and J ends, which lost 5 bases and 4 bases, there was a span of 24 bases. The chain's CDR3 is CASSNRDPFMRGNQPQHF. CDR3 DNA: TGTGCCAGCAGTAACCGGGACCCATTCATGCGGGGAAATCAGCCCCAGCATTTT.

In this sample, this clone turned up once. The chain uses TRBV5-1 and TRBJ2-3; D may be TRBD1 (5 bases). This CDR3 has 13 residues. Trimming left V 4 bases short and J 8 bases short, with 14 bases between. CDR1 SGHRS and CDR2 YFSETQ come from the germline V gene. The DNA for the CDR3 is TGCGCCAGCAGCCAGCAGGCAAGGGGTACGCAGTATTTT. Its protein is CASSQQARGTQYF.

The chain is built from TRBV28 and TRBJ1-5; D call uncertain. This CDR3 spans 16 amino acids. With 6 bases removed from V and 4 bases from J, the gap between germline ends came to 19 bases. The germline gives CDR1 MDHEN, CDR2 SYDVKM. CDR3 in amino acids: CASSQGRALPNQPQHF. The CDR3 nucleotides are TGTGCCAGCAGCCAAGGGAGGGCCCTACCTAATCAGCCCCAGCATTTT.

The gene calls are TRBV28 and TRBJ2-7, with 7 bases lining up with TRBD1. V dropped 6 bases and J dropped 1; count of bases not matched to a gene: 9. This CDR3 spans 15 amino acids. In germline, CDR1 is MDHEN, CDR2 SYDVKM. This CDR3 reads CASRPGTATSYEQYF. CDR3 nucleotide sequence: TGTGCCAGCAGGCCTGGGACAGCAACATCCTACGAGCAGTACTTC.

The V call is TRBV7-9, the J call TRBJ1-4, with 8 bases matching TRBD1. CDR1 is SEHNR, CDR2 FQNEAQ, per germline (reference sequence). This CDR3 is 17 amino acids long. V shed 3 bases and J 6 bases; nucleotides not matched to a gene: 12. This CDR3 reads CASSFPWTQGADEKLFF. The CDR3 coding sequence is TGTGCCAGCAGCTTCCCTTGGACCCAGGGGGCTGATGAAAAACTGTTTTTT.

This rearrangement joins TRBV28 to TRBJ2-1, with D unresolved. Between the trimmed V and J ends, which lost 5 bases and 10 bases, there was a span of 12 bases. This CDR3 comprises 12 residues. Per the germline V gene, CDR1 is MDHEN and CDR2 is SYDVKM. CDR3 bases: TGTGCCAGCAGTCCTAACAGATACGAGCAGTTCTTC. Its protein product is CASSPNRYEQFF.

The chain is built from TRBV29-1 and TRBJ2-5; tentative D call: TRBD1 (5 bases). CDR1 and CDR2 (germline): SQVTM, ANQGSEA. The CDR3 runs to 12 residues. Trimming removed 7 bases from V and 7 bases from J, with 16 bases in between. The CDR3: CSAHDRGGTQYF. CDR3 nucleotide sequence: TGCAGCGCCCATGACAGAGGCGGGACCCAGTACTTC.